These T cell receptor beta chains were read from a single sample in a study of shared clonotypes between healthy human individuals. Generated by immunoSEQ multiplex PCR, the TCRdb table keeps only in-frame clones and is missing some. The sample lists some 1.4 million clones, about 96% occurring once. The material sequenced was naive CD4+ T cells sorted from blood. The receptor source for this set is a man aged 25 to 40 in good health. The CDR3 runs from the conserved cysteine through the conserved F or W. A D gene is named only where the DNA matches it firmly. The size entry is marked missing in some rows and otherwise reads once, few, many or a size class.

size,J,D,V,DNA,CDR3
-,TRBJ2-7,TRBD1,TRBV7-8,TGTGCCAGCAGCATTCGGCGACAGGGTCAGAACGAGCAGTACTTC,CASSIRRQGQNEQYF
-,TRBJ2-7,-,TRBV28,TGTGCCAGCAGTACCGGGACGGTAAGCTCCTACGAGCAGTACTTC,CASSTGTVSSYEQYF
-,TRBJ1-1,-,TRBV28,TGTGCCAGCAGGGCGGCATTTGAAGCTTTCTTT,CASRAAFEAFF
-,TRBJ2-5,-,TRBV27,TGTGCCAGCAGTCCGCAACCCGGACAGCTACAAGAGACCCAGTACTTC,CASSPQPGQLQETQYF
once,TRBJ1-1,-,TRBV5-5,TGTGCCAGCAGCTTGGGGCCCATGGGAACTGAAGCTTTCTTT,CASSLGPMGTEAFF
once,TRBJ2-5,TRBD2,TRBV2,TGTGCCAGCAGCAAAAGCTTACTAGCGGACCAAGAGACCCAGTACTTC,CASSKSLLADQETQYF
-,TRBJ2-3,TRBD2,TRBV29-1,TGCAGCGCCGGGACTAGCGGGAGAGCAGATACGCAGTATTTT,CSAGTSGRADTQYF
-,TRBJ1-2,-,TRBV28,TGTGCCAGCAGTCAGGCGGGGCAAGGCTACACCTTC,CASSQAGQGYTF
-,TRBJ2-1,TRBD2,TRBV19,TGTGCCAGTAGCCCAACTAGCGGGAGTTGGAGGGGTTCCTACAATGAGCAGTTCTTC,CASSPTSGSWRGSYNEQFF
-,TRBJ1-5,-,TRBV18,TGTGCCAGCTCCGGGGTGGGGGGCAATCAGCCCCAGCATTTT,CASSGVGGNQPQHF
-,TRBJ2-7,-,TRBV11-2,TGTGCCAGCAGCTTAGGCGAGCAGTACTTC,CASSLGEQYF
-,TRBJ1-2,TRBD1,TRBV18,TGTGCCAGCTCACCACCAGGGGGCGACTATGGCTACACCTTC,CASSPPGGDYGYTF
-,TRBJ2-2,TRBD2,TRBV5-1,TGCGCCAGCAGCTGGACTAGCAGGGAGCCCGGGGAGCTGTTTTTT,CASSWTSREPGELFF
-,TRBJ2-7,TRBD1,TRBV27,TGTGCCAGCAGTTTCCGGGACAGAGCCTACGAGCAGTACTTC,CASSFRDRAYEQYF
-,TRBJ1-2,-,TRBV27,TGTGCCAGCGGACCGCTGGCTGACTATGGCTACACCTTC,CASGPLADYGYTF
-,TRBJ2-2,-,TRBV9,TGTGCCAGCAGCGCAGGGCTGGGCGGGGAGCTGTTTTTT,CASSAGLGGELFF
-,TRBJ2-5,TRBD2,TRBV18,TGTGCCAGCTCCGCGACTAGCGGCTTACAAGAGACCCAGTACTTC,CASSATSGLQETQYF
-,TRBJ1-2,-,TRBV28,TGTGCCAGCAGTTTAAAGACTCCCTATGGCTACACCTTC,CASSLKTPYGYTF
once,TRBJ2-6,-,TRBV27,TGTGCCAGCACTAAGAGGGGGTTAAGCTCTGGGGCCAACGTCCTGACTTTC,CASTKRGLSSGANVLTF
-,TRBJ2-2,TRBD1,TRBV18,TGTGCCAGCTCGCGACAGGGCCCATTCCTTCTCACCGGGGAGCTGTTTTTT,CASSRQGPFLLTGELFF
-,TRBJ2-7,TRBD1,TRBV2,TGTGCCAGCAGTGATCCTGGACAGGGAGGTGACGAGCAGTACTTC,CASSDPGQGGDEQYF
once,TRBJ1-2,TRBD1,TRBV5-1,TGCGCCAGCAGCTTCGGGTCGAGTCAGGGGGCCTATCTCTATGGCTACACCTTC,CASSFGSSQGAYLYGYTF
-,TRBJ1-1,-,TRBV7-9,TGTGCCAGTCTGGGGGTTCAGGGAGTCACTGAAGCTTTCTTT,CASLGVQGVTEAFF
-,TRBJ2-1,TRBD1,TRBV12-5,TGTGCTAGTGGTTTGGTCTGGGACAGGGGAAGAAATGAGCAGTTCTTC,CASGLVWDRGRNEQFF
-,TRBJ2-7,TRBD2,TRBV10-3,TGTGCCATCAGAAATAGCGGGAGAGAGGGGGGCTACGAGCAGTACTTC,CAIRNSGREGGYEQYF
-,TRBJ2-5,TRBD1,TRBV9,TGTGCCAGCAGCGGACAGGGGCTAGAGACCCAGTACTTC,CASSGQGLETQYF
once,TRBJ2-2,-,TRBV6-6,TGTGCCAGCAGTTACCTCAGGCTAGTAGGCGGGGAGCTGTTTTTT,CASSYLRLVGGELFF
-,TRBJ1-1,TRBD1,TRBV2,TGTGCCAGCAGTCAACAGGGGGGCACTGAAGCTTTCTTT,CASSQQGGTEAFF